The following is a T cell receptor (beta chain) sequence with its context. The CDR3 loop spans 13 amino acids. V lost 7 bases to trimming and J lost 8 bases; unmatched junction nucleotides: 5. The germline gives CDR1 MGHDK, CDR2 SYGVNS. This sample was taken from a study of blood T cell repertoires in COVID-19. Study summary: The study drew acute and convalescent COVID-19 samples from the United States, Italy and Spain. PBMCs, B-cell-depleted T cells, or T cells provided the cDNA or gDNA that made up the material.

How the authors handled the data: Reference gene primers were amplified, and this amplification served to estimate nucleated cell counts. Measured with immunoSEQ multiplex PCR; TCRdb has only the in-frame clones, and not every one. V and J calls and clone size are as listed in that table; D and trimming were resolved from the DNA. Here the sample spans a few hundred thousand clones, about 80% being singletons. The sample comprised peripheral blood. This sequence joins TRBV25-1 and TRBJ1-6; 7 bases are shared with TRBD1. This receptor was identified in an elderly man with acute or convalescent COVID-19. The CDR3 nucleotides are TGTGCCAGCACGAGGGGGCCCTATTCACCCCTCCACTTT. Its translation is CASTRGPYSPLHF.